This T cell receptor beta chain derives from a study of T cells in Graves' hyperthyroidism and ophthalmopathy. Notes on the study in general: Most thyroid clonotypes expanded above 0.001 appeared in blood too.

It was RNA transcripts that yielded the amplified TCR beta CDR3 regions. Carried out on the TCR CDR3, a first-round RT-PCR used the HTBI primer set. Each CDR3 protein gets one entry after TCRdb re-called the multiplex PCR reads with MiXCR. The sample yields 700,000 to 950,000 distinct CDR3 sequences, 30% to 40% seen once. Turning to this clonotype: Its antigen is undetermined.

Per germline, CDR1 SGHVS and CDR2 FQNEAQ. V lost 5 bases to trimming and J lost 7 bases, with 18 bases between them. The CDR3 sequence is 16 residues long. The receptor's source is a woman between 35 and 50 years old with Graves' hyperthyroidism. V usage is TRBV7-8 and J usage is TRBJ1-6; no definite D call. Sequencing was done on a sample of blood. The CDR3 sequence is CASSQADADWNSPLHF. CDR3 DNA sequence: TGTGCCAGCAGCCAAGCCGACGCAGACTGGAATTCACCCCTCCACTTT.